The T cell receptor beta chain described here comes from a study of shared clonotypes between healthy human individuals. V was pared by 10 bases and J by 4 bases, with 8 bases between. CDR1 is LNHDA and CDR2 is SQIVND in the germline V gene (reference sequence). CDR3 length: 11 amino acids. Sequencing used immunoSEQ multiplex PCR; TCRdb keeps in-frame clones, though not all of them. The sample has fewer than 1.6 million clones, just under 99% seen once. This receptor was taken from a man aged 25 to 40 in good health. This chain connects TRBV19 to TRBJ1-3, with D hard to call. Sequencing was performed on naive CD4+ T cells sorted from blood. Subset given: CD45RA+ positively selected. The chain's CDR3 is CATTSGNTIYF. CDR3 DNA: TGTGCCACCACTTCGGGAAACACCATATATTTT.